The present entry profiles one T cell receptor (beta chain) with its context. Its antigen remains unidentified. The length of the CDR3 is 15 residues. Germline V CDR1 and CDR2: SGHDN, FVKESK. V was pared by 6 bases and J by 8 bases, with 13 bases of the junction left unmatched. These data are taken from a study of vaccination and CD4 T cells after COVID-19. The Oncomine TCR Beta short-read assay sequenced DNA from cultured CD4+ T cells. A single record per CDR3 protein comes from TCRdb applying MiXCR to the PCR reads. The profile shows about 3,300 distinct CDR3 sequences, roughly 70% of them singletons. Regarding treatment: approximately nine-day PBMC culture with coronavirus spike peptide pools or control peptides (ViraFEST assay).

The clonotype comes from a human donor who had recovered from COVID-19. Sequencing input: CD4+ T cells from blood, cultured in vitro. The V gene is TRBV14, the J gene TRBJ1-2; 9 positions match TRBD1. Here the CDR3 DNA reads TGTGCCAGCAGTTCCAGGACAGGGGCGACGAGGGGCTACACCTTC. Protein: CASSSRTGATRGYTF.